Ten or more counts support the clone carrying this T cell receptor (beta chain). Antigen unknown. The data stem from a study of T cell repertoires in cytomegalovirus infection. About the research overall: Both recently identified HLA-C-restricted and well-studied HLA-B-restricted CMV epitopes were used in the study. Public TCR beta signatures provided an indication of both CMV infection and a matching HLA type. Study-level findings and limits: The cumulative frequency of public TCR beta families identified carriers of CMV plus the relevant HLA.

TCRdb processed the reads anew with MiXCR; each CDR3 protein has one entry. Altogether approximately 76,000 distinct CDR3 sequences are present, 20% to 30% being singletons, with the ten largest covering approximately 49%. Trimming stripped 4 bases from V and 4 bases from J, with 20 bases between. CDR3 length: 17 amino acids. Looked up from germline, CDR1 is SGHAT and CDR2 is FQNNGV. This chain links TRBV11-2 with TRBJ1-3, with D possibly TRBD1 on 6 matching bases. This clonotype originated in a human donor in good health (CMV status not recorded). Some clones in this sample may be carry-over from other donors' samples. Sequences were derived from CD8+ T cells from cultured PBMCs, sampled from culture after CMV antigen stimulation. This CDR3 is CASSWLLDSLQGNTIYF. The CDR3 DNA sequence: TGTGCCAGCAGCTGGCTGCTGGACAGCCTCCAAGGAAACACCATATATTTT. The full variable domain, with the rest looked up from reference TRBV11-2 and TRBJ1-3, is EAGVAQSPRYKIIEKRQSVAFWCNPISGHATLYWYQQILGQGPKLLIQFQNNGVVDDSQLPKDRFSAERLKGVDSTLKIQPAKLEDSAVYLCASSWLLDSLQGNTIYFGEGSWLTVV.